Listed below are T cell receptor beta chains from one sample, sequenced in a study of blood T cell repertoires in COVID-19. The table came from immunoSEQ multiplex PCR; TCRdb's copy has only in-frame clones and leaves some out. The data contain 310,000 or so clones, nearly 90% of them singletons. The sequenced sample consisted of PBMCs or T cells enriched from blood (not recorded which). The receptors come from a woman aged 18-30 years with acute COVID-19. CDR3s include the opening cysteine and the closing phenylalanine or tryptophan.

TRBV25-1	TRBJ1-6	CASRPGTGNSPLHF
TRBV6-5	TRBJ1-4	CASSRLQGFPEKLFF
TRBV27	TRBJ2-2	CASGPGELFF
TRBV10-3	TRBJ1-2	CAISAGQGAYGYTF
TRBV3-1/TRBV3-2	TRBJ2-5	CASSLSSGTGGQETQYF
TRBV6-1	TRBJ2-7	CASSGPLAGLFFEQYF
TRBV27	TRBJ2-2	CASSFWQDTGELFF
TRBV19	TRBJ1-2	CASSTARGAMYGYTF
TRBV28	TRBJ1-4	CASSLLRQGVGEKLFF
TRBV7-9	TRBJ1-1	CASSSTGAVTLVHEAFF
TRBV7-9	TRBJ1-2	CASSLGSGQRYGYTF
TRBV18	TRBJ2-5	CASSPTSGSMSYQETQYF
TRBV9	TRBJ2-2	CASSVRMTGRNTGELFF
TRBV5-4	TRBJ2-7	CASSLGPTGYEQYF
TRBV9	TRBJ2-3	CASNPSSTDTQYF
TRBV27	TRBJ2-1	CASSSDRANEQFF
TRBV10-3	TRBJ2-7	CAIRLAGSLEEQYF
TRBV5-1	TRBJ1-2	CASSPRNQGVYGYTF
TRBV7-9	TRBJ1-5	CASGTGGDSNQPQHF
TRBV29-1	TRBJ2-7	CSVETPSGRALGEQYF
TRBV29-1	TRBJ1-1	CSGRQGLNTEAFF
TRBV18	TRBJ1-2	CASSPVEIANYGYTF
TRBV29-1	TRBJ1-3	CSVVTDRSPGNTIYF
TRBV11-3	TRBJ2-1	CASSLGYSGGYNEQFF
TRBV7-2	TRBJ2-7	CASSFSSGGSYEQYF
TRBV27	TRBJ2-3	CASRSSGRGDTQYF
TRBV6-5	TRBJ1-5	CASTTDRLANQPQHF
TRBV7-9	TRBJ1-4	CASNSGRDRGHGGEKLFF
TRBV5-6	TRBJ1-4	CASSLVGGSEKLFF
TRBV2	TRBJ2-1	CASSGQGRPINEQFF
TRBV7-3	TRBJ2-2	CASSPARERANTGELFF
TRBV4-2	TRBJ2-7	CASSQVYRGIEQYF
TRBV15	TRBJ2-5	CATSRLAGGDQETQYF
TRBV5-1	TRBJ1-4	CASSTRGGRVNEKLFF
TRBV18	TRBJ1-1	CASSPGQVLPEAFF
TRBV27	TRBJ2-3	CASSLSAGGSTDTQYF
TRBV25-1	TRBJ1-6	CATGTGNSPLHF
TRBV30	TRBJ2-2	CAWSGQGGGELFF
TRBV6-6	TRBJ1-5	CASSQDRGGQPQHF
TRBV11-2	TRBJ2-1	CASSSASPGRHEFF
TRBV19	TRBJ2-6	CASRARDSYLYVLTF
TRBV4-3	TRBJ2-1	CASSQESNLGLAIYNEQFF
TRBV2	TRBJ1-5	CASNGQGLPDQPQHF
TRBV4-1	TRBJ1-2	CASSQERGGIYTF
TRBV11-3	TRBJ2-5	CASSRGGGGGETQYF
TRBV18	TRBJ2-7	CASSPGSYEQYF
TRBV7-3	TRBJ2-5	CASSLTSRTGLQETQYF
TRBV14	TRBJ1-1	CASSWTSNTEAFF
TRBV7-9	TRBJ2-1	CASSFSRLSGNEQFF
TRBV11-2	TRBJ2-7	CASSLGFLRQDSYEQYF
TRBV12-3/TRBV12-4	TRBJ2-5	CASSRTNQETQYF
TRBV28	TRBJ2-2	CASSTPASGRAGELFF
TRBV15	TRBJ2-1	CATSRDRAGRDNEQFF